A selection of T cell receptor beta chains follows, all from one sample in a study of regulatory T cells in long-lasting Graves disease. TCRdb reanalysed the multiplex PCR reads using MiXCR and keeps one entry per CDR3 protein. The sample shows about 470,000 distinct CDR3 sequences, 20% of them seen only once. The specimen was peripheral blood mononuclear cells (PBMCs), collected when the disease was refractory, from a patient treated with antithyroid drugs. These TCRs come from a female donor with Graves disease. The CDR3 runs from the conserved cysteine through the conserved F or W. Fields, in order: J gene, D gene, V gene, clone size, CDR3 protein, CDR3 DNA. D genes are given only for firm matches. Clone size appears in some rows only: once, few, many, or a class for an expanded clone.

>TRBJ1-4|TRBD1|TRBV5-1|few
CASSVTWPGTGYEKLFF
TGCGCCAGCAGCGTGACGTGGCCCGGGACAGGGTACGAAAAACTGTTTTTT
>TRBJ2-4|.|TRBV29-1|.
CSGPLRDSLAKNIQYF
TGCAGCGGGCCCCTCCGGGACTCACTAGCCAAAAACATTCAGTACTTC
>TRBJ2-3|.|TRBV6-5|few
CASSYAAGTDTQYF
TGTGCCAGCAGTTACGCGGCGGGCACAGATACGCAGTATTTT
>TRBJ1-1|.|TRBV29-1|.
CSVRDIGAAEAFF
TGCAGCGTTCGTGACATCGGGGCCGCTGAAGCTTTCTTT
>TRBJ2-7|TRBD2|TRBV9|.
CASSPSGSWYEQYF
TGTGCCAGCAGCCCAAGCGGGAGTTGGTACGAGCAGTACTTC
>TRBJ2-5|TRBD1|TRBV30|many
CAWTRTGERTQYF
TGTGCCTGGACCCGGACAGGGGAGAGGACCCAGTACTTC
>TRBJ2-1|.|TRBV7-9|.
CASSSPSSYNEQFF
TGTGCCAGCAGCTCCCCGAGCTCCTACAATGAGCAGTTCTTC
>TRBJ1-1|.|TRBV19|few
CASSPRLLGDTEAFF
TGTGCCAGTAGTCCCAGACTCCTCGGGGACACTGAAGCTTTCTTT
>TRBJ2-7|TRBD2|TRBV28|once
CASSLAASGYEQYF
TGTGCCAGCAGTTTAGCGGCTAGCGGCTACGAGCAGTACTTC
>TRBJ1-6|TRBD1|TRBV15|few
CATSRTGGRSPLHF
TGTGCCACCAGCAGGACAGGGGGTCGTTCACCCCTCCACTTT
>TRBJ2-7|.|TRBV20-1|few
CSARDSGWDDEQYF
TGCAGTGCTAGAGATTCAGGGTGGGACGACGAGCAGTACTTC
>TRBJ2-2|TRBD1|TRBV29-1|many
CSVQLGQGALVGELFF
TGCAGCGTTCAATTGGGACAGGGGGCTCTCGTCGGGGAGCTGTTTTTT
>TRBJ2-7|.|TRBV28|many
CASTWKGRRSGYEQYF
TGTGCCAGCACCTGGAAGGGCCGACGCTCGGGATACGAGCAGTACTTC
>TRBJ2-5|.|TRBV20-1|many
CSARDDRKGQETQYF
TGCAGTGCTAGAGATGATAGAAAGGGGCAAGAGACCCAGTACTTC
>TRBJ2-7|TRBD2|TRBV6-5|few
CASSLGLGTYEQYF
TGTGCCAGCAGTTTGGGACTAGGAACCTACGAGCAGTACTTC
>TRBJ2-7|.|TRBV6-1|many
CASRYSIWSEQYF
TGTGCCAGCAGGTACTCCATTTGGAGCGAGCAGTACTTC